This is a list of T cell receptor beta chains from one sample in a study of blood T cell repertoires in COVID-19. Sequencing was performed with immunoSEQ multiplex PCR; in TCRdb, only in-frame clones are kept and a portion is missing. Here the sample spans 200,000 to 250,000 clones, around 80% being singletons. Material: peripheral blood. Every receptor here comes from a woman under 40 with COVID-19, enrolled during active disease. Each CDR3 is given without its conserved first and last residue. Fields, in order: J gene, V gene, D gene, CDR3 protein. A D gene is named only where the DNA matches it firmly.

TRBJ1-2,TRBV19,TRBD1,ASSRGTEDYGYT
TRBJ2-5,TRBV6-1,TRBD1,ASSELRDRKETQY
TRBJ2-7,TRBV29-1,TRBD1,SVGTETYEQY
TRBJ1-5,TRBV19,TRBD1,ASSVSDRGISQPQH
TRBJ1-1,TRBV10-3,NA,AIGDSTEAF
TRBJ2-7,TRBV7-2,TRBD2,ASSPRTSGAQTKQY
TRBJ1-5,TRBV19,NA,ASSIRDTNQPQH
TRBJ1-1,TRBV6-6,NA,ASSSQENTEAF
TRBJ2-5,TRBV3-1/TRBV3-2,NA,ASSQDGGGEETQY
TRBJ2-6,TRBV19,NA,ASSIDPGPSGANVLT
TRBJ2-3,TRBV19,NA,ASSISERDTQY
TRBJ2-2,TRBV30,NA,AWVPGGPTGELF
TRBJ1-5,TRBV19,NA,ASSMVSGNFQPQH
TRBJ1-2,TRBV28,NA,ASSLSPEGSHGYT
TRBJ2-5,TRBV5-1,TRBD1,ASSFTGAQYQETQY
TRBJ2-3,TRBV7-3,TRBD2,ASSLQAVAGTSTDTQY
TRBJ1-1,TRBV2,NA,ASSPGHDSLGAF
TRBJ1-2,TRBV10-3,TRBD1,AISGRDSINGYT
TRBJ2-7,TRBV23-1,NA,ASGAGQPYEQY
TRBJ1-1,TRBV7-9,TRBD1,ASSWTGNTEAF
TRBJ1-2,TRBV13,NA,ASSLRGGPNYGYT
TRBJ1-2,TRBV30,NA,AWSVLGTGDGYT
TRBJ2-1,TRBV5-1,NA,ASSLVGGTAYNEQF
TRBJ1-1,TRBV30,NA,AWENRDGTEAF
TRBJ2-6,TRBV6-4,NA,ASMPGSSFSGANVLT
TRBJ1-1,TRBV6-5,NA,ASSSIHPSAEAF
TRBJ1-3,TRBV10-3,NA,AIRGGAGNTIY
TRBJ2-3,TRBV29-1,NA,SALRGTDTQY
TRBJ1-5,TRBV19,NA,ATDQGGNQPQH
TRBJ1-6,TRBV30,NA,AWSGYGSFGDSPLH
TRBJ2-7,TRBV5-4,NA,ASTLQSPGAGEQY
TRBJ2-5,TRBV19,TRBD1,ASSRDRGGLETQY